Listed below are T cell receptor beta chains from one sample, sequenced in a study of breast tumors, draining lymph nodes, adjacent tissues. Each CDR3 protein gets one entry after TCRdb re-called the multiplex PCR reads with MiXCR. The sample contains fewer than 300,000 distinct CDR3 sequences, approximately 30% of which appear only once. Sequenced material: axillary lymph node tissue. The receptors were gathered from a female donor with breast cancer. Some clones in this sample may be carry-over from other donors' samples. CDR3s include the opening cysteine and the closing phenylalanine or tryptophan.

v_call	j_call	cdr3_aa
TRBV7-2	TRBJ2-7	CASSLGRGSYEQYF
TRBV2	TRBJ1-5	CASSEAQGQPQHF
TRBV7-9	TRBJ1-4	CASSFVRLDEKLFF
TRBV30	TRBJ2-3	CAWSMEGYGSSDTQYF
TRBV6-6	TRBJ2-7	CASAPRQGSYEQYF
TRBV27	TRBJ1-5	CASNPHGQGANQPQHF
TRBV20-1	TRBJ1-2	CSAWVGLYTF
TRBV20-1	TRBJ2-7	CSPAGGSAYEQYF
TRBV2	TRBJ1-5	CARGLGSNQPQHF
TRBV7-8	TRBJ2-7	CASSLDFGLAGAFAYEQYF
TRBV29-1	TRBJ1-2	CSVEVGGNGYTF
TRBV7-2	TRBJ1-2	CASSLSGVGGYTF
TRBV19	TRBJ1-5	CASSILSPRSNQPQHF
TRBV6-6	TRBJ1-5	CASSYWGGGNQPQHF
TRBV18	TRBJ2-2	CASSPRAGMRTGELFF
TRBV24-1	TRBJ2-1	CATSDRAGLYNEQFF
TRBV20-1	TRBJ1-6	CSAKTGGSISPLHF
TRBV3-1	TRBJ2-1	CASSQAAIRHEQFF
TRBV24-1	TRBJ1-5	CATSAGAERVAQPQHF
TRBV10-3	TRBJ2-4	CASKERGQAGKNIQYF
TRBV20-1	TRBJ2-3	CSARDGRASGRNTDTQYF
TRBV7-3	TRBJ2-1	CASSFTSSLLNEQFF
TRBV14	TRBJ2-7	CASRRQGTSPYEQYF
TRBV19	TRBJ2-3	CASSQDWGSTDTQYF